The next 12 T cell receptor beta chains were all read from a single sample in a study of blood T cell repertoires in COVID-19. Some clones are missing from TCRdb's copy, which holds only in-frame ones; the method was immunoSEQ multiplex PCR. The sample records around 140,000 clones, roughly 84% being singletons. Sequencing was done on a sample of peripheral blood. These receptors came from a human donor with acute or convalescent COVID-19. The donor label of this sample is uncertain.

CDR3 nucleotide sequence: TGTGCCAGCAGACCAACCCTGGACAGCCCGGGGGGCTACACCTTC. Its translation is CASRPTLDSPGGYTF. The V and J genes are TRBV6-5 and TRBJ1-2; possibly TRBD1 for D (6 bases). The CDR3 spans 15 residues. Germline values: CDR1 MNHEY, CDR2 SVGAGI. Trimming pared 6 bases from V and 8 bases from J, leaving 22 bases between.

This clone was seen a few times. The J gene is TRBJ1-5, the V gene TRBV12-3 or TRBV12-4; 7 bases agree with TRBD1. J gave up 7 bases and V 4 bases, and 4 bases lay outside the gene matches. CDR3 size: 13 residues. This chain's CDR3 is CASSSWTGQPQHF. For the CDR3, the DNA is TGTGCCAGCAGTTCATGGACAGGACAGCCCCAGCATTTT.

This clone has only a few counts. V usage is TRBV3-1 (or the pseudogene TRBV3-2) and J usage is TRBJ2-3, with 7 bases fitting TRBD2. The ends lost 4 bases at V and 14 bases at J; junction bases unmatched: 9. The CDR3 consists of 12 residues. The germline gives CDR1 LGHDT, CDR2 YNNKEL (reference sequence). DNA for the CDR3: TGTGCCAGCAGCCCCCGGGACTACGCCCCGTATTTT. It specifies CASSPRDYAPYF.

V gene TRBV12-3 or TRBV12-4 combines with J gene TRBJ1-4, with D perhaps TRBD1 (5 bases). V lost 8 bases and J 8 bases, leaving 15 bases between the germline ends. The CDR3 is 13 residues long. This chain's CDR3 is CASGPRVKEKLFF. Written as DNA, the CDR3 is TGTGCCAGCGGCCCCAGGGTAAAGGAAAAACTGTTTTTT.

The chain joins TRBV3-1 (or the pseudogene TRBV3-2) to TRBJ2-7, with D possibly being TRBD1 (6 bases). The V and J ends lost 1 base and 6 bases respectively, with 13 bases between them. Germline values: CDR1 LGHDT, CDR2 YNNKEL (reference sequence). The CDR3 sequence is 14 residues long. The CDR3 here is CASSQANRVFEQYF. The CDR3 DNA reads as TGTGCCAGCAGCCAAGCCAACAGGGTTTTCGAGCAGTACTTC.

The chain carries TRBV7-2 and TRBJ1-2; 8 bases line up with TRBD1. Germline V CDR1 and CDR2: SGHTA, FQGNSA. V shed 5 bases and J 13 bases; nucleotides not matched to a gene: 12. CDR3 length: 13 residues. The CDR3, as DNA: TGTGCCAGCAGCGAGGACAGGGCGAGGGTTGGCACCTTC. Its protein is CASSEDRARVGTF.

The chain is built from TRBV6-5 and TRBJ2-7; weak D call: TRBD1 (6 bases). The CDR3 is made up of 15 amino acids. V lost 4 bases, J lost 2 bases, and 15 bases lay in between. Per the germline V gene, CDR1 is MNHEY and CDR2 is SVGAGI. CDR3 sequence: CASSWRRGYAYEQYF. The CDR3 bases are TGTGCCAGCAGTTGGCGAAGGGGGTACGCCTACGAGCAGTACTTC.

V usage is TRBV19 and J usage is TRBJ1-1, with TRBD1 matching over 8 bases. This CDR3 region has 13 residues. Trimming at V came to 6 bases and at J to 1 base, leaving 1 base not matched to a gene. Germline V lookup: CDR1 LNHDA, CDR2 SQIVND (reference sequence). DNA of the CDR3: TGTGCCAGTAGGACAGGGGAGAACACTGAAGCTTTCTTT. Protein product: CASRTGENTEAFF.

This sequence joins TRBV12-2 and TRBJ1-2; no check of the table's D call, TRBD1, against the DNA was made. TRBV12-2 is labeled a pseudogene. The CDR3 extends over 14 amino acids. CDR3 sequence reads: CASRPGQGHYGYTF. CDR3 in DNA: TGTGCAAGTAGACCGGGACAGGGACACTATGGCTACACCTTC.

The chain recombines TRBV11-2 with TRBJ2-2, with a weak D call TRBD2 (5 bases). Trimming removed 2 bases from V and 6 bases from J, with 7 bases in between. CDR3 length equals 13 residues. Germline CDR1 SGHAT, CDR2 FQNNGV. This CDR3 is CASSLLRAGELFF. For the CDR3, the DNA is TGTGCCAGCAGCTTATTGCGGGCCGGGGAGCTGTTTTTT.

This clone was observed once. The chain employs TRBV10-3 and TRBJ2-7, with a weak D call TRBD2 (5 bases). The CDR3 loop spans 14 amino acids. Germline CDR1 is ENHRY and CDR2 is SYGVKD. The V end lost 2 bases, the J end lost 2 bases, and 10 bases lay between the germline ends. CDR3 region: CAISEGRGAYEQYV. CDR3 coding DNA: TGTGCCATCAGTGAGGGTCGGGGTGCCTACGAGCAGTACGTC.

This clone occurred a few times. The chain recombines TRBV6-5 with TRBJ1-3; 7 nucleotides align to TRBD1. Germline V CDR1 and CDR2: MNHEY, SVGAGI. CDR3 length: 15 amino acids. Unmatched junction bases numbered 5, after V lost 6 bases and J lost 0 bases. In DNA form, the CDR3 reads TGTGCCAGCAGGACAGGGAGAAGCTCTGGAAACACCATATATTTT. Its protein product is CASRTGRSSGNTIYF.